This TCR beta chain is from a study of blood T cell repertoires in COVID-19. Repertoires were generated with immunoSEQ multiplex PCR, while TCRdb's copy carries only in-frame clones and drops some. The sample shows roughly 330,000 clones, roughly 87% of them seen only once. Germline V gene lookup returns CDR1 SGHRS and CDR2 YFSETQ. The V segment lost 7 bases and the J segment 1 base; nucleotides outside the gene matches: 5. There are 14 residues in the CDR3. This chain uses TRBV5-1 with TRBJ2-5; 9 bases match TRBD1. Material for sequencing was peripheral blood. This clonotype was sampled from a man aged 30-40 years with COVID-19, enrolled during active disease. CDR3 amino acids: CASGRTGAQETQYF. The CDR3 DNA reads as TGCGCCAGCGGCCGGACAGGGGCCCAAGAGACCCAGTACTTC.